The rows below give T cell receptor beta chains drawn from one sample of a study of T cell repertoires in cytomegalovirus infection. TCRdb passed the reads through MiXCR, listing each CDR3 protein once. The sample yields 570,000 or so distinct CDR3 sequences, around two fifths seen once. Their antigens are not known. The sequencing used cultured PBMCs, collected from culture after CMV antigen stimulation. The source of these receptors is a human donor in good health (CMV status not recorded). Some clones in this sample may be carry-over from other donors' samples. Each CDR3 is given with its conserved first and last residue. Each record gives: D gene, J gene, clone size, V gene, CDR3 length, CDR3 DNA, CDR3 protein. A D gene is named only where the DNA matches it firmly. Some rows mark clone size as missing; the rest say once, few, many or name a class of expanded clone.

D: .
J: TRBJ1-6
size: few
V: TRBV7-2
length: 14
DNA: TGTGCCAGCAGCCACTCGAGGGGGGTCTCACCCCTCCACTTT
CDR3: CASSHSRGVSPLHF

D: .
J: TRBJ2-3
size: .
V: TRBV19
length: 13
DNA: TGTGCCACTCAGGACAACCCGGGAGATACGCAGTATTTT
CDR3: CATQDNPGDTQYF

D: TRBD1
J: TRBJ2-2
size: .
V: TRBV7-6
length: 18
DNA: TGTGCCAGCAGCTTCAGGCCGCGGGGACAGGGCAACACCGGGGAGCTGTTTTTT
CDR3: CASSFRPRGQGNTGELFF

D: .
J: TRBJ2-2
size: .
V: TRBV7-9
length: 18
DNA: TGTGCCAGCAGCTTATTGGGAGGACAGACCGCGAACACCGGGGAGCTGTTTTTT
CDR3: CASSLLGGQTANTGELFF

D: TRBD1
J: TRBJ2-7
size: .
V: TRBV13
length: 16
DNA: TGTGCCAGCAGCACGGTTGGGACAGGGAGCGGCTACGAGCAGTACTTC
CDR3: CASSTVGTGSGYEQYF

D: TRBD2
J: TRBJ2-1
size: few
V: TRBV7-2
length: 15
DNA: TGTGCCAGCAGCTTATTACGGACTAGCGGTAATGAGCAGTTCTTC
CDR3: CASSLLRTSGNEQFF

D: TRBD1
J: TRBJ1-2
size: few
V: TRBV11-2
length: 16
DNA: TGTGCCAGCAGCGGCCGGGACAGGGTTGTAGGGTATGGCTACACCTTC
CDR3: CASSGRDRVVGYGYTF

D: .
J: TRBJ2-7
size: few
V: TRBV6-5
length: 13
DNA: TGTGCCAGCAGTTACGCGTTAGACTACGAGCAGTACTTC
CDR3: CASSYALDYEQYF

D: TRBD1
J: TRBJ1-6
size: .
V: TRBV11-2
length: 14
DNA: TGTGCCAGCAGCAAGGGACAGGGTGGTTCACCCCTCCACTTT
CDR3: CASSKGQGGSPLHF

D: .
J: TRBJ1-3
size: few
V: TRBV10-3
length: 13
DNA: TGTGCCATCAGTGGGGGGATCGGAAACACCATATATTTT
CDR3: CAISGGIGNTIYF

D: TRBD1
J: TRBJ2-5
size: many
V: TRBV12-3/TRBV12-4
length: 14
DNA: TGTGCCAGCAGTCCCCGACAGGGGGTAAAGACCCAGTACTTC
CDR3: CASSPRQGVKTQYF

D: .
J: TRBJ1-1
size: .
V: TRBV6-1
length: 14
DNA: TGTGCCAGCAGTGATAGTTCCTGGGGGACTGAAGCTTTCTTT
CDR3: CASSDSSWGTEAFF

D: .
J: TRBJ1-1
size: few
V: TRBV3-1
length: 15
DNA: TGTGCCAGCAGCCAAGGGTTTTCGGTGAACACTGAAGCTTTCTTT
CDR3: CASSQGFSVNTEAFF

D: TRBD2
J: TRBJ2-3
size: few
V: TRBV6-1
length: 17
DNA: TGTGCCAGCAGTGAATTGAGGACTAGCGGGAGCACAGATACGCAGTATTTT
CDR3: CASSELRTSGSTDTQYF

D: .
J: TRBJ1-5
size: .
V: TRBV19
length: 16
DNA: TGTGCCAGTACCACCCGGAGGGGCGAAAGCAATCAGCCCCAGCATTTT
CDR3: CASTTRRGESNQPQHF

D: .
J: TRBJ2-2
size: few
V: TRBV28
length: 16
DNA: TGTGCCAGCAGTTTATGGGCCCGGGGGAGTGGCGGGGAGCTGTTTTTT
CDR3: CASSLWARGSGGELFF

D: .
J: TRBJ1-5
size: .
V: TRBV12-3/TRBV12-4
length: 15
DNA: TGTGCCAGCAGTTTAGGGCAGTACCCCAATCAGCCCCAGCATTTT
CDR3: CASSLGQYPNQPQHF

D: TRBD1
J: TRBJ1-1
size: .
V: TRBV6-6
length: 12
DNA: TGTGCCAGCAGTCAACAGGGGAGAAAAGCTTTCTTT
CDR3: CASSQQGRKAFF

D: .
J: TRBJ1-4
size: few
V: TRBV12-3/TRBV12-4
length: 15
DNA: TGTGCCAGCAGTTCGTCACAGGGTTTTAGAGAAAAACTGTTTTTT
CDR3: CASSSSQGFREKLFF

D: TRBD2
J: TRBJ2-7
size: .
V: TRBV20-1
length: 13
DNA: TGCAGCCTGCTAGAATCTAGCGGCTACGAGCAGTACTTC
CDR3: CSLLESSGYEQYF

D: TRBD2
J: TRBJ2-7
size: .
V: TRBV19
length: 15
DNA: TGTGCCAGTAGTATCGCTAGCGGGACCTACTACGAGCAGTACTTC
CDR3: CASSIASGTYYEQYF

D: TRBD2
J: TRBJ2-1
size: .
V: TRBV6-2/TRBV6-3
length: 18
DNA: TGTGCCAGCAGTTACGATCGCGGGAGGGGTAGATCCTACAATGAGCAGTTCTTC
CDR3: CASSYDRGRGRSYNEQFF

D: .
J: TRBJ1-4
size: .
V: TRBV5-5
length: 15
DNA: TGTGCCAGCAGCTCGTGGGCCAGCAGAAATGAAAAACTGTTTTTT
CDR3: CASSSWASRNEKLFF

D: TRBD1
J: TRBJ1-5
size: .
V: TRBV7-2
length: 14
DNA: TGTGCCAGCAGCTCTACAGGGGTGGATCAGACCCAGCATTTT
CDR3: CASSSTGVDQTQHF

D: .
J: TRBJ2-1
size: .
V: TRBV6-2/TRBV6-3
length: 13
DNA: TGTGCCAGCAGTTACAGGGCCGGGGGTGAGCAGTTCTTC
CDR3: CASSYRAGGEQFF

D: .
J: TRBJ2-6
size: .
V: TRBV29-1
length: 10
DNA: TGCAGCGGACTACTACCCCTCTTGACTTTC
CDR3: CSGLLPLLTF

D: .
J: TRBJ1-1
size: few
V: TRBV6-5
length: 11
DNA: TGTGCCAGCTGGAGGGACACTGAAGCTTTCTTT
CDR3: CASWRDTEAFF

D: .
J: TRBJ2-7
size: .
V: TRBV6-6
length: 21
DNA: TGTGCCAGCAGTTACTCTCTTGGCACCGTCGGCCGGGGACCCGTATCTCTTGAGCAGTACTTC
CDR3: CASSYSLGTVGRGPVSLEQYF